This TCR beta chain was captured by sequencing in a study of tumor and adjacent non-tumor tissue in lung cancer. The CDR3 consists of 13 residues. Losses at the gene ends were 3 bases for V and 5 bases for J; bases not matched to a gene: 3. Germline V gives CDR1 SGHRS, CDR2 YFSETQ. TCRbeta libraries were built with three rounds of nested PCR, modified from ARM-PCR. Via MiXCR, TCRdb re-called the multiplex PCR reads, giving one row per CDR3 protein. The data contain 120,000 or so distinct CDR3 sequences, about 66% of them singletons. This sample's RNA came from whole unsorted tissue. Study-wide findings and caveats: Tumor repertoires had a smaller top 100 clone share than normal lung.

In regard to this clonotype: Its antigen is not known.

This TCR came from a young man with non-small cell lung cancer. V usage is TRBV5-1 and J usage is TRBJ2-7; 9 bases map to TRBD1. The sample taken for sequencing was lung tumor tissue. CDR3 loop: CASSSGTGNEQYF. CDR3 DNA: TGCGCCAGCAGCTCGGGGACAGGGAACGAGCAGTACTTC.